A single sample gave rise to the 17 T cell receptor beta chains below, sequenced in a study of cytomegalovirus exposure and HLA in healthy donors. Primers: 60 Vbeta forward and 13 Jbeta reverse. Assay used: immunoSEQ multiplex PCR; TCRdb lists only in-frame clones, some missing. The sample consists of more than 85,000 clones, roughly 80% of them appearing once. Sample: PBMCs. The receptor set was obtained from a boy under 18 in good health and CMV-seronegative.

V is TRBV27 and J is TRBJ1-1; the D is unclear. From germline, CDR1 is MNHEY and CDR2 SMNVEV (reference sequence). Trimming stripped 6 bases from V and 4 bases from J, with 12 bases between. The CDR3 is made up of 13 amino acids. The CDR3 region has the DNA TGTGCCAGCAGCTTTGGGAGGCCCACTGAAGCTTTCTTT. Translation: CASSFGRPTEAFF.

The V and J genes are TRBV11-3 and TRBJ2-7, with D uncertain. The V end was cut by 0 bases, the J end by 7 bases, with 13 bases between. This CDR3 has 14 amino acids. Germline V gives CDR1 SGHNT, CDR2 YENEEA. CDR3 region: CASSLDRMEREQYF. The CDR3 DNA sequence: TGTGCCAGCAGCTTAGACCGGATGGAGAGGGAGCAGTACTTC.

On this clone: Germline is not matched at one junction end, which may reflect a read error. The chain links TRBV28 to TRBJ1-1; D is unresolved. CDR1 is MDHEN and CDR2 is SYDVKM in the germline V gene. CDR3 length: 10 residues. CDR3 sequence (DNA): TGTGCCAGCAGTCAGACTGGAGCTTTCTTT. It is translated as CASSQTGAFF.

The CDR3, as DNA: TGTGCCAGCAGTCTGTCAGGGGTAAACGAGCAGTACTTC. Translated: CASSLSGVNEQYF. This chain links TRBV28 with TRBJ2-7; D might be TRBD1 (6 bases). Per the germline V gene, CDR1 is MDHEN and CDR2 is SYDVKM. The CDR3 is made up of 13 amino acids. V was clipped by 5 bases and J by 5 bases, with 13 bases between them.

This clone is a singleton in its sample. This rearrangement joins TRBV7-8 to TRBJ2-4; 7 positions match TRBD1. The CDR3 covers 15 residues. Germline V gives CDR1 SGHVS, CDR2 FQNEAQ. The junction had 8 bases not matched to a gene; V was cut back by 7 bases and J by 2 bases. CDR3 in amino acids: CASTPSGGPKNIQYF. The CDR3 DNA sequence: TGTGCCAGCACCCCATCAGGGGGTCCCAAAAACATTCAGTACTTC.

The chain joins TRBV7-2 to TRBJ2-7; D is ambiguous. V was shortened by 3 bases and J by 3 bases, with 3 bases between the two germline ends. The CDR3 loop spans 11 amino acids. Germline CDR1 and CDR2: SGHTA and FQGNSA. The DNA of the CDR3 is TGTGCCAGCAGCTTTAACTACGAGCAGTACTTC. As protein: CASSFNYEQYF.

The CDR3 loop is CSASGQGPKTF. The CDR3 DNA is TGCAGTGCTAGTGGACAGGGGCCAAAGACCTTC. The chain is built from TRBV20-1 and TRBJ1-2, with 9 positions matching TRBD1. With 3 bases clipped from V and 14 bases from J, the junction kept 7 bases outside the gene matches. The CDR3 is 11 residues long. Per the germline V gene, CDR1 is DFQATT and CDR2 is SNEGSKA (reference sequence).

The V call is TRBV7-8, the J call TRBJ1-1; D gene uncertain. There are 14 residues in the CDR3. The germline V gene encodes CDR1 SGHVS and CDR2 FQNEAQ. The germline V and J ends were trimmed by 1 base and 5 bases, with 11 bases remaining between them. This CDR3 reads CASSLGSSLTEAFF. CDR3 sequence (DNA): TGTGCCAGCAGCTTAGGGAGCTCTCTGACTGAAGCTTTCTTT.

CDR3 sequence (DNA): TGTGCCAGTCACGCGGAGGTGGACGGAACCTACGAGCAGTACTTC. Protein product: CASHAEVDGTYEQYF. The J gene is TRBJ2-7, the V gene TRBV6-5, with TRBD2 as a possible D gene (5 bases). Germline assignment: CDR1 MNHEY and CDR2 SVGAGI. This CDR3 has 15 amino acids. The V gene lost 9 bases and the J gene lost 2 bases, with 20 bases spanning the gap.

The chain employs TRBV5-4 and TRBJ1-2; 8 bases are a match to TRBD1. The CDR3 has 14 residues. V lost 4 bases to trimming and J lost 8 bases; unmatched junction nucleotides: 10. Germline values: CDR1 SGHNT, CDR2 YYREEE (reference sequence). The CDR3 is CASSHWQGAGGYTF. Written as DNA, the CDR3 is TGTGCCAGCAGCCACTGGCAGGGGGCTGGGGGCTACACCTTC.

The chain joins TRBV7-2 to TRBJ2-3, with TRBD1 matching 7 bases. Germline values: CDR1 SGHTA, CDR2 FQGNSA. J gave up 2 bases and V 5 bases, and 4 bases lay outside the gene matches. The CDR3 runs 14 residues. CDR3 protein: CASSPGQLTDTQYF. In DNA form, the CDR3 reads TGTGCCAGCAGCCCGGGACAGCTCACAGATACGCAGTATTTT. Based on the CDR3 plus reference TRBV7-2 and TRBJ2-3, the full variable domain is GAGVSQSPSNKVTEKGKDVELRCDPISGHTALYWYRQSLGQGLEFLIYFQGNSAPDKSGLPSDRFSAERTGGSVSTLTIQRTQQEDSAVYLCASSPGQLTDTQYFGPGTRLTVL.

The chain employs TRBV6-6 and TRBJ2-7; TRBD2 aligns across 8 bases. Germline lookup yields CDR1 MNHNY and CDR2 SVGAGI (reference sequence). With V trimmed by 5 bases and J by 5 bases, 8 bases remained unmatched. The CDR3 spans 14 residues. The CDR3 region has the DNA TGTGCCAGCAGTCCCGGGACTAGTGGGCACGAGCAGTACTTC. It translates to CASSPGTSGHEQYF.

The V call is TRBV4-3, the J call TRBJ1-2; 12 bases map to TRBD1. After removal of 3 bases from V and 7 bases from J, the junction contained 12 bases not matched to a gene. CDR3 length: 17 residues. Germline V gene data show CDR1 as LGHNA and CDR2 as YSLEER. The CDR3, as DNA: TGCGCCAGCAGCCAGGACTACCCGGGACAGGGGGCTGGTGGCTACACCTTC. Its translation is CASSQDYPGQGAGGYTF.

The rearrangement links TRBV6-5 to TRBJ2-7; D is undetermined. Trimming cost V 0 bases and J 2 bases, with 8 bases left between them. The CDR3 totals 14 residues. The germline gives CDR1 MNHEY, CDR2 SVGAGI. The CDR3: CASSYSASAYEQYF. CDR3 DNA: TGTGCCAGCAGTTACTCGGCCAGTGCCTACGAGCAGTACTTC.

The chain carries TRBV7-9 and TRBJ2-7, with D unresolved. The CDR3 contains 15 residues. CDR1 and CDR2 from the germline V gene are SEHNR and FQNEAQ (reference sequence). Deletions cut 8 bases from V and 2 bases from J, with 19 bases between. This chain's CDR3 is CASPPPGANAYEQYF. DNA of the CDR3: TGTGCCAGCCCCCCTCCCGGTGCCAATGCCTACGAGCAGTACTTC.

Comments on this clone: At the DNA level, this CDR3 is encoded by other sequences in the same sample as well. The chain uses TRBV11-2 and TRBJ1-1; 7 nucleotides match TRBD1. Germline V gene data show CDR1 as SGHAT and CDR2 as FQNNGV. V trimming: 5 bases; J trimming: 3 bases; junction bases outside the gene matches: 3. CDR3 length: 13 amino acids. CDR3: CASSTDRDTEAFF. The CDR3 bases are TGTGCCAGCAGCACAGACAGGGACACTGAAGCTTTCTTT. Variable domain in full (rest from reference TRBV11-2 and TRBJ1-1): EAGVAQSPRYKIIEKRQSVAFWCNPISGHATLYWYQQILGQGPKLLIQFQNNGVVDDSQLPKDRFSAERLKGVDSTLKIQPAKLEDSAVYLCASSTDRDTEAFFGQGTRLTVV.

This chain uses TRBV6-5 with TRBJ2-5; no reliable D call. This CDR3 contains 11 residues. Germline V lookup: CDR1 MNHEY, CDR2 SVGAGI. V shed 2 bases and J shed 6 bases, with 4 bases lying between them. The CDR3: CASSYGQTQYF. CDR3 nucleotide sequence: TGTGCCAGCAGTTACGGCCAGACCCAGTACTTC.